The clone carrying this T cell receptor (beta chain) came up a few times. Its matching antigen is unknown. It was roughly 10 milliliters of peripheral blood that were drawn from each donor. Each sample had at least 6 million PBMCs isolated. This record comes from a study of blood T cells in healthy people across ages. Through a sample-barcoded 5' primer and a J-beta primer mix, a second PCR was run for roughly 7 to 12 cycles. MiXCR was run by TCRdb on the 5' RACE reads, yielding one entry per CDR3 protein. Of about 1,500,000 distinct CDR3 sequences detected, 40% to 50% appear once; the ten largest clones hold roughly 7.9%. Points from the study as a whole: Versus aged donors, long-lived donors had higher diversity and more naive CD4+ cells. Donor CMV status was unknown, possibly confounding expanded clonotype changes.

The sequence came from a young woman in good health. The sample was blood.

The CDR3 DNA follows: TGCGCCAGCAGCTTGGATGTGGCTACTGGTTCACCCCTCCACTTT. Translation: CASSLDVATGSPLHF. The chain joins TRBV5-1 to TRBJ1-6; no reliable D call. Trimming removed 0 bases at V and 9 bases at J, with 13 bases between. The length of the CDR3 is 15 residues. CDR1 is SGHRS, CDR2 YFSETQ, per germline.